A selection of T cell receptor beta chains follows, all from one sample in a study of OX40 agonist ivuxolimab in advanced cancers. Sequencing used immunoSEQ multiplex PCR; TCRdb keeps in-frame clones, though not all of them. The table shows 40,000 to 55,000 clones, with 85% to 95% occurring only once. Specimen: CD4+ or CD8+ T cells sorted from blood, collected in a trial of the OX40 agonist ivuxolimab. The origin of the receptors is an adult with an advanced solid tumor such as melanoma, head and neck, liver or kidney cancer. CDR3s include the opening cysteine and the closing phenylalanine or tryptophan. Each record gives: J gene, V gene, CDR3 protein.

-,TRBV5-4,CASSLAGTGGFSYEQYF
TRBJ1-2,TRBV4-3,CASSTLGDFGGYTF
TRBJ1-3,TRBV7-9,CASSSTTWTGESSGNTIYF
TRBJ1-2,TRBV7-2,CASTSGQGYGYTF
TRBJ2-7,TRBV6-6,CASSSQKHYSSYEQYF
TRBJ2-7,TRBV28,CASSFRGTYSYEQYF
TRBJ1-1,TRBV4-3,CASSPTSQNTEAFF
TRBJ2-6,TRBV13,CASSPQGGAGANVLTF
TRBJ2-7,TRBV28,CASSWDRYEQYF
TRBJ2-7,TRBV5-5,CASSYGQTSSYEQYF